This entry lists 24 T cell receptor beta chains sequenced from one sample in a study of control samples from healthy donors and cancer patients. Method: immunoSEQ multiplex PCR; TCRdb's copy keeps in-frame clones and lacks some. The table lists under 150,000 clones, around 87% of them singletons. The specimen sequenced was blood. The source of these receptors is a man in his fifties or sixties in good health.

The V and J genes are TRBV19 and TRBJ2-2; no firm D call. The CDR3 contains 13 residues. Trimming left V 2 bases short and J 5 bases short, with 6 bases between. CDR1 is LNHDA, CDR2 SQIVND, per germline (reference sequence). The CDR3 coding sequence is TGTGCCAGTAGTATAACTCAAACCGGGGAGCTGTTTTTT. Translating gives CASSITQTGELFF. Full variable domain (rest looked up from reference TRBV19 and TRBJ2-2): DGGITQSPKYLFRKEGQNVTLSCEQNLNHDAMYWYRQDPGQGLRLIYYSQIVNDFQKGDIAEGYSVSREKKESFPLTVTSAQKNPTAFYLCASSITQTGELFFGEGSRLTVL.

The chain recombines TRBV6-1 with TRBJ2-2; D is unclear. Germline assignment: CDR1 MNHNS and CDR2 SASEGT. CDR3 size: 14 residues. Trimming shortened V by 2 bases and J by 1 base, and 5 bases separated the two germline ends. Written as DNA, the CDR3 is TGTGCCAGCAGTGAAATGGTGAACACCGGGGAGCTGTTTTTT. This encodes CASSEMVNTGELFF.

This clone was found once. This chain links TRBV19 with TRBJ1-1; D might be TRBD1 (6 bases). The CDR3 spans 14 residues. Per germline, CDR1 LNHDA and CDR2 SQIVND (reference sequence). The V and J ends lost 2 bases and 4 bases respectively, with 11 bases between them. The DNA for the CDR3 is TGTGCCAGTAGTATACGGGGGGGCGTCACTGAAGCTTTCTTT. This codes for CASSIRGGVTEAFF.

The chain carries TRBV5-5 and TRBJ1-1, with a weak D call TRBD1 (6 bases). Germline CDR1 SGHKS, CDR2 YYEKEE (reference sequence). The CDR3 loop spans 14 amino acids. The germline V and J ends were trimmed by 2 bases and 7 bases, with 15 bases remaining between them. CDR3: CASSFRGDRGEAFF. DNA of the CDR3: TGTGCCAGCAGCTTCAGGGGAGATCGCGGTGAAGCTTTCTTT.

This clone is a singleton in its sample. The rearrangement links TRBV2 to TRBJ2-7; TRBD1 or TRBD2 may be the D gene (6 bases each). Germline V gene lookup returns CDR1 SNHLY and CDR2 FYNNEI. V gave up 7 bases and J gave up 6 bases, with 19 bases separating them. The CDR3 loop spans 14 amino acids. CDR3 DNA sequence: TGTGCCAGCAAGGGGGTCCGGGGGTTTGGCGAGCAGTACTTC. Encoded protein: CASKGVRGFGEQYF.

The gene calls are TRBV5-1 and TRBJ1-4; the D is unclear. V was shortened by 1 base and J by 8 bases, with 15 bases between the two germline ends. The CDR3 length is 15 residues. The germline CDR1 and CDR2 sequences are SGHRS and YFSETQ. The CDR3 coding sequence is TGCGCCAGCAGCTTGTACGGGTCGGGAACCGAAAAACTGTTTTTT. It is translated as CASSLYGSGTEKLFF.

The chain links TRBV2 to TRBJ1-2; D is uncertain. The length of the CDR3 is 12 residues. Germline V gene data show CDR1 as SNHLY and CDR2 as FYNNEI. V lost 6 bases and J lost 1, with 6 bases in between. In nucleotides, the CDR3 is TGTGCCAGCAGCATTTATAACTATGGCTACACCTTC. Translating gives CASSIYNYGYTF.

The chain combines TRBV6-5 with TRBJ2-7; either TRBD1 or TRBD2 may supply D (5 bases each). Trimming cost V 6 bases and J 6 bases, with 21 bases left between them. The CDR3 is 15 amino acids. CDR1 and CDR2 (germline): MNHEY, SVGAGI. The CDR3 here is CASSLRLPPGAEQYF. DNA of the CDR3: TGTGCCAGCAGCCTCCGCCTACCCCCCGGGGCCGAGCAGTACTTC.

The genes are TRBV12-3 or TRBV12-4 and TRBJ2-2; no firm D call. The CDR3 totals 13 residues. V shed 6 bases and J shed 5 bases, with 10 bases lying between them. The CDR3 spells CASRAMGTGELFF. The CDR3 DNA reads TGTGCCAGCAGGGCCATGGGGACCGGGGAGCTGTTTTTT.

The gene calls are TRBV2 and TRBJ1-2, with D perhaps matching TRBD1 (5 bases). The germline V gene has CDR1 SNHLY and CDR2 FYNNEI. CDR3 size: 14 residues. V was cut by 7 bases and J by 8 bases, with 20 bases left in between. The CDR3 region is CASTFEGSPGGYTF. CDR3 coding DNA: TGTGCCAGCACCTTCGAGGGGAGCCCGGGCGGCTACACCTTC.

V gene TRBV18 combines with J gene TRBJ2-7; D is perhaps TRBD1 or TRBD2 (5 bases each). Deletions cut 3 bases from V and 6 bases from J, with 15 bases between. Germline assignment: CDR1 KGHSH and CDR2 LQKENI. The CDR3 length is 14 residues. CDR3 in amino acids: CASSPTGTPSEQYF. The CDR3 region has the DNA TGTGCCAGCTCACCTACCGGGACCCCGTCCGAGCAGTACTTC.

The chain links TRBV18 to TRBJ1-2; D is perhaps TRBD1 (5 bases). CDR3 size: 17 residues. V was cut by 6 bases and J by 8 bases, with 28 bases left in between. Germline V gene data show CDR1 as KGHSH and CDR2 as LQKENI. CDR3 bases: TGTGCCAGCTCCCAGATTGATTGGGGCCGCGATCTTAACGGCTACACCTTC. It encodes CASSQIDWGRDLNGYTF.

This chain joins TRBV19 and TRBJ2-3; 7 bases align to TRBD2. V lost 7 bases to trimming and J lost 4 bases; unmatched junction nucleotides: 8. The length of the CDR3 is 14 residues. The V gene's germline CDR1 is LNHDA and CDR2 SQIVND (reference sequence). This CDR3 reads CASNPGLPPDTQYF. The CDR3 bases are TGTGCCAGTAACCCGGGACTACCACCAGATACGCAGTATTTT.

The V gene is TRBV15, the J gene TRBJ1-6; D ambiguous. From germline, CDR1 is LNHNV and CDR2 YYDKDF (reference sequence). CDR3 length: 13 residues. V was cut by 5 bases and J by 10 bases, with 12 bases left in between. The CDR3 region is CATSLERASPLHF. DNA for the CDR3: TGTGCCACCAGCTTGGAGAGGGCATCACCCCTCCACTTT.

The genes are TRBV25-1 and TRBJ1-5; a possible D gene is TRBD1 (5 bases). Trimming took 8 bases from V and 5 from J, leaving 19 bases between them. The germline V gene encodes CDR1 MGHDK and CDR2 SYGVNS. The length of the CDR3 is 15 residues. CDR3 in amino acids: CASVKFGTLDQPQHF. CDR3 DNA sequence: TGTGCCAGCGTAAAATTTGGGACGTTGGATCAGCCCCAGCATTTT.

The CDR3 nucleotides read TGTGCCAGCCGGGGACAGAACTATGGCTACACCTTC. Translating it yields CASRGQNYGYTF. The chain combines TRBV6-5 with TRBJ1-2; 7 bases are shared with TRBD1. Germline lookup yields CDR1 MNHEY and CDR2 SVGAGI. This CDR3 has 12 residues. The V and J ends lost 8 bases and 2 bases, in that order; junction bases with no gene match: 2.

The CDR3 loop reads CASSSRQGITPLHF. DNA of the CDR3: TGTGCCAGCAGTTCTAGGCAGGGGATTACACCCCTCCACTTT. The rearrangement uses TRBV28 and TRBJ1-6, with D perhaps TRBD1 (6 bases). The V gene lost 4 bases and the J gene lost 11 bases, with 15 bases spanning the gap. Germline values: CDR1 MDHEN, CDR2 SYDVKM. CDR3 length: 14 amino acids. The full variable domain, rest sourced from reference TRBV28 and TRBJ1-6, is DVKVTQSSRYLVKRTGEKVFLECVQDMDHENMFWYRQDPGLGLRLIYFSYDVKMKEKGDIPEGYSVSREKKERFSLILESASTNQTSMYLCASSSRQGITPLHFGNGTRLTVT.

V usage is TRBV6-2 or TRBV6-3 and J usage is TRBJ1-2; D gene unclear. The CDR3 has 16 amino acids. V lost 2 bases, J lost 2 bases, and 15 bases lay in between. Germline CDR1 MNHEY, CDR2 SVGEGT. The CDR3 spells CASSYPSTVPNYGYTF. The CDR3, as DNA: TGTGCCAGCAGTTACCCGTCTACGGTCCCGAACTATGGCTACACCTTC.

The chain couples TRBV5-6 to TRBJ2-1; no definite D call. Between the trimmed V and J ends, which lost 4 bases and 4 bases, there was a span of 12 bases. The CDR3 covers 14 residues. Looked up from germline, CDR1 is SGHDT and CDR2 is YYEEEE. CDR3 in DNA: TGTGCCAGCAGCCGAGTCGGGTCTTACAATGAGCAGTTCTTC. It encodes CASSRVGSYNEQFF. Based on the CDR3 plus reference TRBV5-6 and TRBJ2-1, the full variable domain is DAGVTQSPTHLIKTRGQQVTLRCSPKSGHDTVSWYQQALGQGPQFIFQYYEEEERQRGNFPDRFSGHQFPNYSSELNVNALLLGDSALYLCASSRVGSYNEQFFGPGTRLTVL.

The chain combines TRBV5-1 with TRBJ1-3; D might be TRBD1 (5 bases). The germline V gene has CDR1 SGHRS and CDR2 YFSETQ. V gave up 4 bases and J gave up 1 base, with 12 bases separating them. This CDR3 has 15 residues. CDR3 bases: TGCGCCAGCAGCCGGGATTCAGGGTCTGGAAACACCATATATTTT. This encodes CASSRDSGSGNTIYF.

The V and J genes are TRBV28 and TRBJ2-7; maybe TRBD1 (6 bases). CDR3 size: 15 residues. Trimming cost V 3 bases and J 6 bases, with 18 bases left between them. CDR1 is MDHEN and CDR2 is SYDVKM in the germline V gene. The CDR3 loop is CASSLGIGRGGEQYF. CDR3 nucleotide sequence: TGTGCCAGCAGTTTGGGAATAGGCAGGGGTGGCGAGCAGTACTTC.

The chain couples TRBV5-1 to TRBJ1-5; perhaps TRBD1 as D (5 bases). Deletions cut 2 bases from V and 3 bases from J, with 9 bases between. The CDR3 is 14 residues long. In germline, CDR1 is SGHRS, CDR2 YFSETQ. CDR3 sequence reads: CASSLEGNNQPQHF. The CDR3 DNA is TGCGCCAGCAGCTTAGAGGGGAACAATCAGCCCCAGCATTTT. Together with reference TRBV5-1 and TRBJ1-5, the CDR3 gives the full variable domain: KAGVTQTPRYLIKTRGQQVTLSCSPISGHRSVSWYQQTPGQGLQFLFEYFSETQRNKGNFPGRFSGRQFSNSRSEMNVSTLELGDSALYLCASSLEGNNQPQHFGDGTRLSIL.

This rearrangement joins TRBV6-5 to TRBJ2-2; perhaps TRBD2 as D (6 bases). Germline V CDR1 and CDR2: MNHEY, SVGAGI. Deletions cut 2 bases from V and 0 bases from J, with 7 bases between. This CDR3 region has 15 residues. CDR3 sequence: CASSYAGSNTGELFF. The DNA of the CDR3 is TGTGCCAGCAGTTACGCGGGGTCGAACACCGGGGAGCTGTTTTTT.

The V call is TRBV3-1 (or the pseudogene TRBV3-2), the J call TRBJ2-3; 8 bases are a match to TRBD2. The CDR3 extends over 15 amino acids. With 1 base clipped from V and 6 bases from J, the junction kept 6 bases outside the gene matches. The germline CDR1 and CDR2 sequences are LGHDT and YNNKEL (reference sequence). Here the CDR3 DNA reads TGTGCCAGCAGCCAAGGTCAACTAGCGGCGGATACGCAGTATTTT. The encoded protein is CASSQGQLAADTQYF.